This T cell receptor (beta chain) was captured by sequencing in a study of cytomegalovirus exposure and HLA in healthy donors. The overall study: A preliminary data release comprised roughly 80 million unique TCRs obtained from HLA-typed donors. General observations from the study: Later on, a genetic analysis was performed. It linked a missense variant in DCLRE1C with V- and J-gene trimming of TCR beta. A later analysis reportedly found that, within productive TCRs, an Asian-associated ancestry cluster had fewer N-insertions than the mean observed across the approximately 690 donors. Being productive about 90% or about 30% of the time was typical of most TCR beta V segments in an earlier analysis.

CDR3 size: 13 residues. V was pared by 2 bases and J by 4 bases, with 4 bases of the junction left unmatched. Germline V CDR1 and CDR2: SQVTM, ANQGSEA. The PCR employed 60 Vbeta primers together with 13 Jbeta primers. The method was immunoSEQ multiplex PCR; TCRdb's version includes in-frame clones alone and lacks a portion of them. The sample lists about 140,000 clones; about 78% were seen once. A remark on this clone: No antigen is known for it.

Material: PBMCs. This rearrangement joins TRBV29-1 to TRBJ1-2, with 7 nucleotides matching TRBD1. The sequence derives from a male donor in good health and CMV-seronegative. The CDR3 sequence is CSVERDRVYGYTF. CDR3 sequence (DNA): TGCAGCGTTGAACGCGACAGGGTCTATGGCTACACCTTC. The whole variable domain, remainder taken from reference TRBV29-1 and TRBJ1-2, is SAVISQKPSRDICQRGTSLTIQCQVDSQVTMMFWYRQQPGQSLTLIATANQGSEATYESGFVIDKFPISRPNLTFSTLTVSNMSPEDSSIYLCSVERDRVYGYTFGSGTRLTVV.